This T cell receptor (beta chain) was retrieved from a study of blood T cell repertoires in COVID-19 (TCRdb year 2020). At the level of the whole study: Samples covering the acute and convalescent phases of COVID-19 were provided by collaborators in the United States, Italy and Spain. The prospective study material was composed of cDNA or gDNA derived from T cells, B-cell-depleted T cells, or PBMCs. Deeply sampled blood TCRbeta repertoires from subjects exposed to, actively infected with, or recovered from COVID-19 were included in the dataset. The repertoires were made available in a free public database intended to serve as a resource for research on the immune response to SARS-CoV-2. Samples were obtained from the ongoing ImmuneRACE study (first 160 participants) and from about 1,300 subjects provided by 6 global collaborators. Nearly every sample came with metadata listing a de-identified subject ID, COVID-19 status, age in years and sex. Where HLA class I and class II types were available, the types were taken from metadata supplied by the sample provider, not from assay-based typing. Broader findings and caveats from the paper: The quantity of clinical and demographic metadata differed by source and by participant and was supplied without curation.

Collaborating institutions collected whole blood in K2EDTA tubes following their own protocols. Collaborator samples were shipped for TCRbeta analysis as frozen whole blood, isolated PBMCs, or DNA extracted from either sample type. Trimming accounts for 5 bases at V and 8 bases at J, while the number of junction bases matched to no gene is 9. The CDR3 covers 14 residues, taking in both the cysteine and the phenylalanine. The retained sequence is limited to the CDR3, 42 bases, with the frame set at the first base. CDR1 is given as MDHEN and CDR2 as SYDVKM, both from the germline V gene. The immunoSEQ Assay, a bias-controlled multiplex PCR, was used to amplify TCRbeta CDR3 regions from genomic DNA. The paper's processing steps were these. The number of nucleated cells in each sample was estimated from the amplification of reference gene primers within the assay. Sequence reads were collapsed and filtered to measure the absolute abundance of every unique TCRbeta CDR3 rearrangement. For each sample, productive Simpson clonality was calculated by taking the square root of Simpson's diversity index across productive rearrangements. This is the immuneACCESS table as TCRdb keeps it, with only in-frame sequences that have V and J called. A part of the clones is gone; compared with another copy, unresolved V genes explain less than half, and the rest is unexplained. V, J and clone size reflect that table, while D and trimming were determined from the DNA. The sample has around 70,000 clones on record, around 87% of them singletons. The ten largest clones capture 6% to 7% of the sample.

Worth noting for this clone: Its antigen is not yet known. Per-nucleotide qualities are absent, and no much larger clonotype sits a single base away.

The chain employs TRBV28 and TRBJ2-5, with 9 bases aligning to TRBD1. This TCR came from a man aged 45-65 years with active COVID-19. The specimen sequenced was peripheral blood. In nucleotides, the sequence is TGTGCCAGCAGTGACAGGACAGGGGCGTTTACCCAGTACTTC. Its protein is CASSDRTGAFTQYF.